What follows are 7 T cell receptor beta chains derived from one specimen sequenced in a study of control samples from healthy donors and cancer patients. Libraries were prepared by immunoSEQ multiplex PCR; TCRdb keeps only in-frame clonotypes and omits some of them. This sample has around 190,000 clones, with 90% found just once. Material for sequencing was blood. The origin of the receptors is a woman between 45 and 65 years old in good health.

This clone was recorded only once. The chain combines TRBV6-5 with TRBJ2-1; tentative D call: TRBD2 (6 bases). This CDR3 has 13 amino acids. Trimming took 7 bases from V and 4 from J, leaving 11 bases between them. The germline CDR1 and CDR2 sequences are MNHEY and SVGAGI. The CDR3 spells CASKGTAYNEQFF. CDR3 DNA sequence: TGTGCCAGCAAAGGGACTGCATACAATGAGCAGTTCTTC.

The chain is built from TRBV6-5 and TRBJ1-2; 8 bases fit TRBD1. Germline V gene sequence: CDR1 MNHEY, CDR2 SVGAGI. Unmatched junction bases numbered 3, after V lost 2 bases and J lost 7 bases. The CDR3 runs to 13 residues. CDR3 nucleotide sequence: TGTGCCAGCAGTTACCCCGACAGGGGTGGCTACACCTTC. Residues: CASSYPDRGGYTF.

The chain recombines TRBV29-1 with TRBJ2-2; TRBD2 is a possible D gene (5 bases). The CDR3 runs to 14 residues. V lost 3 bases and J lost 0, with 8 bases in between. Germline assignment: CDR1 SQVTM and CDR2 ANQGSEA. CDR3 nucleotide sequence: TGCAGCGTTGAGAGGGCCTCGAACACCGGGGAGCTGTTTTTT. It is translated as CSVERASNTGELFF.

CDR3 loop: CASSQQGGFPDTQYF. The CDR3 coding sequence is TGTGCCAGCAGCCAACAGGGCGGGTTCCCAGATACGCAGTATTTT. V is TRBV3-1 (or the pseudogene TRBV3-2) and J is TRBJ2-3; D is tentatively TRBD1 or TRBD2 (5 bases each). Germline V CDR1 and CDR2: LGHDT, YNNKEL (reference sequence). The CDR3 sequence is 15 residues long. Trimming took 2 bases from V and 4 from J, leaving 13 bases between them.

V usage is TRBV15 and J usage is TRBJ2-7; 9 bases map to TRBD2. In germline, CDR1 is LNHNV, CDR2 YYDKDF (reference sequence). V dropped 1 base and J dropped 2; count of bases not matched to a gene: 12. The CDR3 runs 18 residues. CDR3 bases: TGTGCCACCAGCAGAGCCCCTCGGGTCAGCGGGGGGACCTACGAGCAGTACTTC. Protein sequence: CATSRAPRVSGGTYEQYF.

This clone has only a few counts. The J gene is TRBJ1-1, the V gene TRBV24-1; a weak D match, TRBD1 (6 bases). Trimming took off 4 bases at V and 3 bases at J, with 14 bases between the two ends. CDR1 and CDR2 (germline): KGHDR, SFDVKD. The CDR3 spans 15 residues. CDR3 loop: CATSDPSTGHTEAFF. Here the CDR3 DNA reads TGTGCCACCAGTGACCCATCGACAGGCCACACTGAAGCTTTCTTT.

The chain links TRBV28 to TRBJ1-6; D unclear. This CDR3 is built from 13 residues. In germline, CDR1 is MDHEN, CDR2 SYDVKM. Trimming removed 1 base from V and 9 bases from J, with 7 bases in between. The DNA of the CDR3 is TGTGCCAGCAGTTTATTTCGGCTTTCACCCCTCCACTTT. Its translation: CASSLFRLSPLHF.